Sequencing of this T cell receptor (beta chain) was carried out in a study of OX40 agonist ivuxolimab in advanced cancers. Background on the study: Patients were treated with ivuxolimab, an agonistic anti-OX40 (CD134) antibody. Prior checkpoint blockade (anti-PD-1, anti-PD-L1 or anti-CTLA-4) was permitted; over 30% had it. Mean age about 60 years, range about 20 to 79; nearly 85% male.

Comments on this clone: Its specificity is unknown.

V lost 6 bases and J 10 bases, leaving 12 bases between the germline ends. The CDR3 spans 11 residues. Germline V gene sequence: CDR1 SGHTA, CDR2 FQGNSA. This table comes from immunoSEQ multiplex PCR, and its TCRdb copy is limited to in-frame clones, with some not included. Of roughly 110,000 clones in the sample, 90% were seen once. General study results and limits: Both CD4+ and CD8+ T cell populations in blood had undergone clonal expansion by week 6 at 0.1 to 3.0 mg/kg.

This TCR was recovered from an adult with an advanced solid tumor such as melanoma, head and neck, liver or kidney cancer. Sequencing was performed on CD4+ or CD8+ T cells sorted from blood, taken in a trial of the OX40 agonist ivuxolimab. The V call is TRBV7-2, the J call TRBJ1-1; D possibly corresponds to TRBD1 (6 bases). The chain's CDR3 is CASRYQGPAFF. CDR3 in DNA: TGTGCCAGCAGATATCAGGGGCCAGCTTTCTTT.